This passage covers 15 T cell receptor beta chains from one sample sequenced in a study of cytomegalovirus exposure and HLA in healthy donors. The primer mix had 60 Vbeta and 13 Jbeta primers. TCRdb keeps only in-frame clones here, not all; method: immunoSEQ multiplex PCR. The table lists some 190,000 clones, 70% to 80% of them singletons. Input material: PBMCs. The receptors shown here come from a man between 18 and 35 years old in good health and CMV-seronegative.

The chain uses TRBV5-4 and TRBJ2-5; D gene unclear. This CDR3 is 13 amino acids long. V lost 0 bases and J 2 bases, leaving 5 bases between the germline ends. Germline loops: CDR1 SGHNT, CDR2 YYREEE (reference sequence). CDR3 sequence (DNA): TGTGCCAGCAGCTTGGGGCAGCAAGAGACCCAGTACTTC. As protein: CASSLGQQETQYF.

In DNA, the CDR3 is TGTGCCAGCAGCTCTATTAGTAGCACAGATACGCAGTATTTT. This codes for CASSSISSTDTQYF. V gene TRBV5-4 combines with J gene TRBJ2-3; unclear D gene. Germline V gene data show CDR1 as SGHNT and CDR2 as YYREEE (reference sequence). CDR3 length: 14 residues. V was clipped by 3 bases and J by 0 bases, with 8 bases between them. Complete variable domain (other parts from reference TRBV5-4 and TRBJ2-3): ETGVTQSPTHLIKTRGQQVTLRCSSQSGHNTVSWYQQALGQGPQFIFQYYREEENGRGNFPPRFSGLQFPNYSSELNVNALELDDSALYLCASSSISSTDTQYFGPGTRLTVL.

This sequence joins TRBV5-1 and TRBJ1-3; D is uncertain. This CDR3 is 13 amino acids long. The V gene's germline CDR1 is SGHRS and CDR2 YFSETQ. The germline V and J ends were trimmed by 4 bases and 0 bases, with 5 bases remaining between them. The CDR3 region is CASSQVSGNTIYF. The CDR3 DNA is TGCGCCAGCAGCCAGGTCTCTGGAAACACCATATATTTT.

The chain carries TRBV6-1 and TRBJ2-7; D remains ambiguous. The germline V gene has CDR1 MNHNS and CDR2 SASEGT. There are 10 residues in the CDR3. V was pared by 9 bases and J by 9 bases, with 12 bases between. The CDR3 DNA reads TGTGCCAGTAAAGAGCCGGGGCAGTACTTC. Residues: CASKEPGQYF.

The genes are TRBV9 and TRBJ2-1; 8 nucleotides line up with TRBD2. V lost 0 bases to trimming and J lost 0 bases; unmatched junction nucleotides: 14. Germline CDR1 SGDLS, CDR2 YYNGEE. The CDR3 consists of 20 residues. CDR3 bases: TGTGCCAGCAGCGTAGTAGGGGTAACTAGCGGCCTGAGCTCCTACAATGAGCAGTTCTTC. It yields the protein CASSVVGVTSGLSSYNEQFF.

The sample holds a few counts of this clone. This sequence joins TRBV7-9 and TRBJ1-1; D may be TRBD1 (6 bases). Trimming shortened V by 5 bases and J by 4 bases, and 26 bases separated the two germline ends. The germline gives CDR1 SEHNR, CDR2 FQNEAQ (reference sequence). The CDR3 totals 18 residues. CDR3 protein: CASSDPGLQGIDATEAFF. CDR3 nucleotide sequence: TGTGCCAGCAGCGACCCCGGGCTACAGGGAATCGATGCCACTGAAGCTTTCTTT.

The rearrangement uses TRBV21-1 and TRBJ2-4; the tabulated D call, TRBD2, remains unverified against the DNA. TRBV21-1 is a recognized pseudogene. This CDR3 comprises 18 residues. In nucleotides, the CDR3 is TGTGCCAGCAGCAGGGGGTACGCGGGAGGGCCCTCCAAAAACATTCAGTACTTC. It encodes CASSRGYAGGPSKNIQYF.

V is TRBV6-5 and J is TRBJ2-5; 9 nucleotides line up with TRBD1. The CDR3 is 13 residues long. Trimming cost V 4 bases and J 5 bases; bases outside gene matches: 2. Germline V gene data show CDR1 as MNHEY and CDR2 as SVGAGI. DNA for the CDR3: TGTGCCAGCAGTTGGGGACAGGGTGAGACCCAGTACTTC. It codes for CASSWGQGETQYF.

This clone was seen a handful of times. V is TRBV7-9 and J is TRBJ1-1, with D tentatively TRBD1 (5 bases). The germline V gene encodes CDR1 SEHNR and CDR2 FQNEAQ (reference sequence). This CDR3 has 12 amino acids. Trimming cost V 5 bases and J 6 bases, with 10 bases left between them. CDR3 DNA sequence: TGTGCCAGCAGCCCCGGGGGTGCTGAAGCTTTCTTT. This sequence encodes CASSPGGAEAFF.

This rearrangement joins TRBV5-1 to TRBJ1-4; 7 bases agree with TRBD1. J gave up 5 bases and V 3 bases, and 7 bases lay outside the gene matches. The CDR3 covers 15 residues. In germline, CDR1 is SGHRS, CDR2 YFSETQ. The CDR3 DNA sequence: TGCGCCAGCAGCTCCACCGGGACAGTCAATGAAAAACTGTTTTTT. This codes for CASSSTGTVNEKLFF.

This clone has just a few counts. The V and J genes are TRBV14 and TRBJ2-7, with 15 positions matching TRBD2. The CDR3 spans 15 residues. CDR1 SGHDN and CDR2 FVKESK come from the germline V gene. Trimming took 4 bases from V and 4 from J; bases not matched to a gene: 2. CDR3 coding DNA: TGTGCCAGCAGCCGGGGGACTAGCGGGGGGTACGAGCAGTACTTC. Protein product: CASSRGTSGGYEQYF. Combining the CDR3 with reference TRBV14 and TRBJ2-7 gives the whole variable domain EAGVTQFPSHSVIEKGQTVTLRCDPISGHDNLYWYRRVMGKEIKFLLHFVKESKQDESGMPNNRFLAERTGGTYSTLKVQPAELEDSGVYFCASSRGTSGGYEQYFGPGTRLTVT.

This chain uses TRBV5-1 with TRBJ2-5; D remains unclear. The CDR3 runs to 13 residues. V lost 4 bases and J 0 bases, leaving 7 bases between the germline ends. CDR1 and CDR2 (germline): SGHRS, YFSETQ. The CDR3 here is CASSLPYQETQYF. DNA of the CDR3: TGCGCCAGCAGCCTCCCGTACCAAGAGACCCAGTACTTC.

About this clone itself: An end of the junction differs from the germline gene, which may be a read error. The chain employs TRBV7-6 and TRBJ2-7; D is possibly TRBD2 (6 bases). Germline loops: CDR1 SGHVS, CDR2 FNYEAQ. The CDR3 runs to 12 residues. The CDR3 DNA follows: TGTGCCAGCAGCTTAGATTGGGGGGTTATATCTTTC. Translation: CASSLDWGVISF.

This chain connects TRBV7-9 to TRBJ1-1; the D is unclear. Trimming removed 4 bases at V and 4 bases at J, with 13 bases between. Per germline, CDR1 SEHNR and CDR2 FQNEAQ (reference sequence). The CDR3 consists of 14 residues. The CDR3 reads CASSSERVGTEAFF. The CDR3 DNA follows: TGTGCCAGCAGCTCCGAACGGGTTGGCACTGAAGCTTTCTTT.

This chain connects TRBV5-1 to TRBJ2-1; 15 bases are shared with TRBD2. V lost 4 bases and J lost 8; bases outside the gene matches: 19. This CDR3 has 20 residues. The germline V gene has CDR1 SGHRS and CDR2 YFSETQ. Here the CDR3 DNA reads TGCGCCAGCAGCCAGGGAAACCCGGGACTAGCGGGAGGCGATATCGATGAGCAGTTCTTC. Protein sequence: CASSQGNPGLAGGDIDEQFF.